A selection of T cell receptor beta chains follows, all from one sample in a study of blood T cell repertoires in COVID-19. This table comes from immunoSEQ multiplex PCR, and its TCRdb copy is limited to in-frame clones, with some not included. The repertoire holds over 250,000 clones, with about 82% as singletons. The sample taken for sequencing was peripheral blood. All receptors derive from a man in his fifties or sixties with active or convalescent COVID-19. CDR3s include the opening cysteine and the closing phenylalanine or tryptophan. D genes are given only for firm matches. Clone size is stated in some rows and not others, as once, few, many or a class when expanded.

cdr3_length: 15
clone_size: few
j_call: TRBJ2-1
d_call: TRBD2
v_call: TRBV19
cdr3_aa: CASSTQLARYNEQFF
cdr3_nt: TGTGCCAGTAGTACCCAACTAGCGAGGTACAATGAGCAGTTCTTC

cdr3_length: 13
clone_size: once
j_call: TRBJ2-7
d_call: TRBD1
v_call: TRBV15
cdr3_aa: CATNRDRGLEQYF
cdr3_nt: TGTGCCACCAACCGGGACAGGGGGCTTGAGCAGTACTTC

cdr3_length: 13
clone_size: NA
j_call: TRBJ1-2
d_call: NA
v_call: TRBV5-1
cdr3_aa: CASSPTGIYGYTF
cdr3_nt: TGCGCCAGCAGCCCCACGGGAATCTATGGCTACACCTTC

cdr3_length: 14
clone_size: NA
j_call: TRBJ2-1
d_call: TRBD2
v_call: TRBV25-1
cdr3_aa: CASLDGGRANEQFF
cdr3_nt: TGTGCCAGCCTAGACGGCGGGAGGGCTAATGAGCAGTTCTTC

cdr3_length: 12
clone_size: once
j_call: TRBJ2-1
d_call: NA
v_call: TRBV28
cdr3_aa: CASRLGFGEQFF
cdr3_nt: TGTGCCAGCAGGCTAGGCTTCGGGGAGCAGTTCTTC

cdr3_length: 14
clone_size: NA
j_call: TRBJ1-5
d_call: TRBD1
v_call: TRBV27
cdr3_aa: CASSSTGGRQPQHF
cdr3_nt: TGTGCCAGCAGTTCCACAGGGGGACGGCAGCCCCAGCATTTT

cdr3_length: 15
clone_size: once
j_call: TRBJ2-5
d_call: TRBD2
v_call: TRBV7-7
cdr3_aa: CASSLGTSVQETQYF
cdr3_nt: TGTGCTAGCAGCCTTGGGACTAGCGTCCAAGAGACCCAGTACTTC

cdr3_length: 13
clone_size: NA
j_call: TRBJ2-7
d_call: TRBD1
v_call: TRBV18
cdr3_aa: CASSPRAGGEQYF
cdr3_nt: TGTGCCAGCTCACCAAGGGCAGGGGGCGAGCAGTACTTC

cdr3_length: 16
clone_size: NA
j_call: TRBJ2-1
d_call: NA
v_call: TRBV5-4
cdr3_aa: CASSLTSALRGNEQFF
cdr3_nt: TGTGCCAGCAGCCTGACATCCGCGCTGAGGGGGAATGAGCAGTTCTTC

cdr3_length: 14
clone_size: NA
j_call: TRBJ1-1
d_call: NA
v_call: TRBV6-5
cdr3_aa: CASSYHRANTEAFF
cdr3_nt: TGTGCCAGCAGTTACCACAGGGCAAACACTGAAGCTTTCTTT

cdr3_length: 16
clone_size: NA
j_call: TRBJ1-4
d_call: TRBD1
v_call: TRBV5-1
cdr3_aa: CASSGREGAPNEKLFF
cdr3_nt: TGCGCCAGCAGCGGCCGGGAGGGGGCCCCTAATGAAAAACTGTTTTTT

cdr3_length: 15
clone_size: NA
j_call: TRBJ2-7
d_call: TRBD2
v_call: TRBV6-2/TRBV6-3
cdr3_aa: CASSYSGLGRYEQYF
cdr3_nt: TGTGCCAGCAGTTACTCTGGACTAGGTCGGTACGAGCAGTACTTC

cdr3_length: 15
clone_size: NA
j_call: TRBJ1-6
d_call: NA
v_call: TRBV27
cdr3_aa: CASSLQQGLNSPLHF
cdr3_nt: TGTGCCAGCAGTCTCCAACAGGGCCTTAATTCACCCCTCCACTTT

cdr3_length: 10
clone_size: few
j_call: TRBJ2-7
d_call: NA
v_call: TRBV27
cdr3_aa: CASGPDSRYF
cdr3_nt: TGTGCCAGCGGACCGGACAGTCGCTACTTC

cdr3_length: 12
clone_size: NA
j_call: TRBJ2-7
d_call: NA
v_call: TRBV3-1/TRBV3-2
cdr3_aa: CASSQAEYEQYF
cdr3_nt: TGTGCCAGCAGCCAGGCGGAATACGAGCAGTACTTC

cdr3_length: 15
clone_size: once
j_call: TRBJ2-3
d_call: TRBD2
v_call: TRBV13
cdr3_aa: CASNIAGEGTDTQYF
cdr3_nt: TGTGCCAGCAATATAGCGGGAGAGGGAACAGATACGCAGTATTTT

cdr3_length: 16
clone_size: once
j_call: TRBJ1-3
d_call: TRBD1
v_call: TRBV4-2
cdr3_aa: CASSQGTGQGGNTIYF
cdr3_nt: TGTGCCAGCAGCCAAGGGACCGGACAGGGTGGAAACACCATATATTTT

cdr3_length: 15
clone_size: NA
j_call: TRBJ1-2
d_call: TRBD1
v_call: TRBV18
cdr3_aa: CASSPPVGTGYGYTF
cdr3_nt: TGTGCCAGCTCACCACCGGTCGGGACAGGGTATGGCTACACCTTC

cdr3_length: 14
clone_size: few
j_call: TRBJ1-2
d_call: NA
v_call: TRBV28
cdr3_aa: CASSFLRVRSGYTF
cdr3_nt: TGTGCCAGCAGTTTTCTCAGGGTTAGGAGTGGCTACACCTTC

cdr3_length: 16
clone_size: NA
j_call: TRBJ2-1
d_call: TRBD2
v_call: TRBV5-1
cdr3_aa: CASSLGGLAGVGEQFF
cdr3_nt: TGCGCCAGCAGCTTGGGGGGACTAGCGGGAGTAGGTGAGCAGTTCTTC

cdr3_length: 10
clone_size: NA
j_call: TRBJ2-5
d_call: NA
v_call: TRBV29-1
cdr3_aa: CSVSMETQYF
cdr3_nt: TGCAGCGTATCAATGGAGACCCAGTACTTC

cdr3_length: 15
clone_size: NA
j_call: TRBJ2-5
d_call: TRBD1
v_call: TRBV9
cdr3_aa: CASSPRTGIRETQYF
cdr3_nt: TGTGCCAGCAGCCCCCGGACAGGGATCCGCGAGACCCAGTACTTC

cdr3_length: 14
clone_size: NA
j_call: TRBJ1-5
d_call: NA
v_call: TRBV19
cdr3_aa: CATTDDSSNQPQHF
cdr3_nt: TGTGCCACTACCGACGACAGTAGCAATCAGCCCCAGCATTTT

cdr3_length: 14
clone_size: NA
j_call: TRBJ1-1
d_call: NA
v_call: TRBV2
cdr3_aa: CASSEALRRTEAFF
cdr3_nt: TGTGCCAGCAGTGAAGCGCTTCGGCGGACTGAAGCTTTCTTT

cdr3_length: 16
clone_size: NA
j_call: TRBJ2-7
d_call: NA
v_call: TRBV11-2
cdr3_aa: CASSLPPGTFSYEQYF
cdr3_nt: TGTGCCAGCAGCTTACCTCCCGGGACATTCTCCTACGAGCAGTACTTC

cdr3_length: 16
clone_size: NA
j_call: TRBJ1-2
d_call: TRBD1
v_call: TRBV4-1
cdr3_aa: CASSQPGTGVSYGYTF
cdr3_nt: TGCGCCAGCAGCCAACCCGGGACAGGGGTTTCCTATGGCTACACCTTC

cdr3_length: 16
clone_size: NA
j_call: TRBJ2-1
d_call: TRBD1
v_call: TRBV18
cdr3_aa: CASSPRPTWTGNEQFF
cdr3_nt: TGTGCCAGCTCACCCCGCCCGACATGGACAGGCAATGAGCAGTTCTTC

cdr3_length: 13
clone_size: NA
j_call: TRBJ1-2
d_call: NA
v_call: TRBV11-1
cdr3_aa: CASSSFAGVGYTF
cdr3_nt: TGTGCCAGCAGCTCCTTTGCAGGGGTCGGCTACACCTTC

cdr3_length: 15
clone_size: NA
j_call: TRBJ1-4
d_call: NA
v_call: TRBV28
cdr3_aa: CASSPLPTTNEKLFF
cdr3_nt: TGTGCCAGCAGTCCCTTACCTACAACTAATGAAAAACTGTTTTTT

cdr3_length: 14
clone_size: NA
j_call: TRBJ1-5
d_call: NA
v_call: TRBV5-8
cdr3_aa: CASSLYNSNQPQHF
cdr3_nt: TGTGCCAGCAGCTTGTATAATAGCAATCAGCCCCAGCATTTT

cdr3_length: 15
clone_size: few
j_call: TRBJ1-5
d_call: TRBD1
v_call: TRBV7-2
cdr3_aa: CASSSDRGQEQPQHF
cdr3_nt: TGTGCCAGCAGCTCGGACAGGGGGCAAGAACAGCCCCAGCATTTT

cdr3_length: 14
clone_size: NA
j_call: TRBJ1-6
d_call: NA
v_call: TRBV28
cdr3_aa: CASSPRTENSPLHF
cdr3_nt: TGTGCCAGCAGTCCGAGGACAGAAAATTCACCCCTCCACTTT

cdr3_length: 16
clone_size: NA
j_call: TRBJ2-5
d_call: TRBD2
v_call: TRBV5-5
cdr3_aa: CASSLSSGRAGKTQYF
cdr3_nt: TGTGCCAGCAGCTTGAGTAGCGGGAGGGCGGGAAAGACCCAGTACTTC